This TCR beta chain emerged from a study of OX40 agonist ivuxolimab in advanced cancers. As for the study in general: The study reported partial responses in three patients: one hepatocellular carcinoma, two cutaneous melanoma.

The study, taken as a whole, reports: Near-lowest levels of clonal expansion characterized partial responders at 0.1-3.0 mg/kg.

This CDR3 contains 13 residues. From germline, CDR1 is KGHSH and CDR2 LQKENI. Trimming pared 8 bases from V and 2 bases from J, leaving 12 bases between. This clone has only one observation. The target antigen is unknown. Measured with immunoSEQ multiplex PCR; TCRdb has only the in-frame clones, and not every one. The table has about 49,000 clones, roughly 79% seen once. Systemic immunosuppression or a history of autoimmune disease excluded patients. The material was CD4+ or CD8+ T cells sorted from blood, obtained in a trial of the OX40 agonist ivuxolimab. The TCR sequence derives from an adult with an advanced solid tumor such as melanoma, head and neck, liver or kidney cancer. The chain uses TRBV18 and TRBJ2-5; D is unclear. CDR3 in DNA: TGTGCCAGCGCCCTGACATCACAAGAGACCCAGTACTTC. Its translation: CASALTSQETQYF.